This TCR beta chain was retrieved from a study of T cells in Graves' hyperthyroidism and ophthalmopathy. About the research overall: Any treatment followed the collection of peripheral blood at initial diagnosis.

Subjects aged 18 to 65 presented with newly diagnosed hyperthyroidism of less than 2 months' duration. Uncontrolled infection, other autoimmune disease, pregnancy or lactation disqualified patients from enrolment. The PBMCs were taken from about 10 ml of fresh peripheral blood. TCR beta CDR3 region amplification was performed from RNA transcripts. The HTBI set primed first-round TCR CDR3 RT-PCR. TCRdb re-derived calls from the multiplex PCR reads in MiXCR, one entry per CDR3 protein. The sample gives 500,000 to 700,000 distinct CDR3 sequences, 16% of which show up once; about 17% is in the top ten. This clonotype showed up just a few times. The CDR3 extends over 14 amino acids. V lost 5 bases, J lost 2 bases, and 12 bases lay in between.

The TCR comes from a woman aged 18-29 years with Graves' hyperthyroidism. This rearrangement joins TRBV12-3 or TRBV12-4 to TRBJ1-2, with a possible D match to TRBD1 (6 bases). What was sequenced was blood. The CDR3 DNA reads as TGTGCCAGCAGTACTCAGACAGGAAACTATGGCTACACCTTC. It is translated as CASSTQTGNYGYTF.